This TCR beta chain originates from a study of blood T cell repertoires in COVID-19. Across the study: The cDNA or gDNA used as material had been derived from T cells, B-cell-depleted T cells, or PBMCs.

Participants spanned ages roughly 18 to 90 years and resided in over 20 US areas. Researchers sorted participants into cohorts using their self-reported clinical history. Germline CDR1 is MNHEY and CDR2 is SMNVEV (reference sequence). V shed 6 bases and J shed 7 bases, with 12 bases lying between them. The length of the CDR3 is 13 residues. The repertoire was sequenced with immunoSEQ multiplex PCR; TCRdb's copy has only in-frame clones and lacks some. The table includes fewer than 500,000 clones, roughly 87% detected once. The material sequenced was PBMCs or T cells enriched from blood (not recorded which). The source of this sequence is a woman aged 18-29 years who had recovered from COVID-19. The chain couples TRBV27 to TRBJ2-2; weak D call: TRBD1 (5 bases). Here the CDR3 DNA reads TGTGCCAGCAGGGCCAGGGCGGTCGGGGAGCTGTTTTTT. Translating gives CASRARAVGELFF.